These 26 T cell receptor beta chains came from one sample sequenced in a study of blood T cell repertoires in COVID-19. TCRdb's copy holds only in-frame clones and misses some; the assay was immunoSEQ multiplex PCR. The repertoire holds 99,000 or so clones, with roughly 80% as singletons. Sequenced: peripheral blood. The receptors originated from a woman aged 80 or over with acute or convalescent COVID-19.

The rearrangement uses TRBV6-2 or TRBV6-3 and TRBJ1-5, with D unresolved. The ends were cut back, 0 bases at V and 1 base at J, with 10 bases in the middle. CDR1 and CDR2 from the germline V gene are MNHEY and SVGEGT. The CDR3 spans 16 residues. The CDR3 DNA follows: TGTGCCAGCAGTTACTCAGGGAGGAGGAGCAATCAGCCCCAGCATTTT. This codes for CASSYSGRRSNQPQHF.

CDR3 sequence reads: CASSYPGQGSGYTF. As DNA, the CDR3 is TGTGCCAGCAGCTATCCGGGACAGGGGTCTGGCTACACCTTC. The V and J genes are TRBV3-1 (or the pseudogene TRBV3-2) and TRBJ1-2; 10 bases match TRBD1. V gave up 5 bases and J gave up 7 bases; unmatched junction bases: 7. Germline V gene lookup returns CDR1 LGHDT and CDR2 YNNKEL (reference sequence). The CDR3 runs to 14 residues.

This clone was seen a single time. J is TRBJ2-1 and V is TRBV10-3, with TRBD1 as a possible D gene (7 bases). The CDR3 loop spans 20 amino acids. CDR1 and CDR2 (germline): ENHRY, SYGVKD. V was trimmed by 2 bases and J by 3 bases, leaving 26 bases between them. In nucleotides, the CDR3 is TGTGCCATCAGTGAGGTAACCGGGGGCTTCTACGGGACAGTCTACAATGAGCAGTTCTTC. Translated: CAISEVTGGFYGTVYNEQFF.

The V gene is TRBV29-1, the J gene TRBJ2-7; TRBD1 matches 8 bases. The V segment lost 1 base and the J segment 5 bases; nucleotides outside the gene matches: 13. Germline V gene data show CDR1 as SQVTM and CDR2 as ANQGSEA. The CDR3 runs 16 residues. The CDR3 protein is CSVEVVSGTGSNEQYF. As DNA, the CDR3 is TGCAGCGTTGAAGTTGTGTCCGGGACAGGTTCGAACGAGCAGTACTTC.

Concerning this clone: Other nucleotide sequences from this sample produce the same CDR3. The CDR3 loop reads CASSSGGAGNTIYF. CDR3 nucleotide sequence: TGTGCCAGCAGCTCAGGGGGCGCAGGAAACACCATATATTTT. The V gene is TRBV5-5, the J gene TRBJ1-3, with 8 positions matching TRBD1. Per germline, CDR1 SGHKS and CDR2 YYEKEE (reference sequence). This CDR3 contains 14 residues. J gave up 4 bases and V 3 bases, and 3 bases lay outside the gene matches.

The rearrangement links TRBV29-1 to TRBJ1-2; the match to TRBD1 covers 7 bases. V lost 7 bases to trimming and J lost 3 bases; unmatched junction nucleotides: 8. The CDR3 contains 13 residues. Per germline, CDR1 SQVTM and CDR2 ANQGSEA. This CDR3 is CSAPDREDYGYTF. The CDR3 nucleotides read TGCAGCGCTCCCGACAGGGAGGACTATGGCTACACCTTC.

This sequence joins TRBV5-5 and TRBJ1-1; the D is unclear. This CDR3 spans 14 amino acids. CDR1 is SGHKS, CDR2 YYEKEE, per germline (reference sequence). Trimming shortened V by 5 bases and J by 1 base, and 12 bases separated the two germline ends. As DNA, the CDR3 is TGTGCCAGCAGACTACAACTGACGAACACTGAAGCTTTCTTT. Protein: CASRLQLTNTEAFF.

This clone came up a few times. The V call is TRBV9, the J call TRBJ2-2; weak D call: TRBD2 (5 bases). Trimming left V 2 bases short and J 1 base short, with 15 bases between. CDR1 and CDR2 (germline): SGDLS, YYNGEE. The CDR3 extends over 17 amino acids. The DNA of the CDR3 is TGTGCCAGCAGCGTGGGCGGGCCAGCGGTGAACACCGGGGAGCTGTTTTTT. This gives the protein CASSVGGPAVNTGELFF.

This chain joins TRBV24-1 and TRBJ2-5; 12 bases are shared with TRBD2. This CDR3 contains 16 residues. V gave up 3 bases and J gave up 2 bases; unmatched junction bases: 3. The germline V gene has CDR1 KGHDR and CDR2 SFDVKD. CDR3 amino acids: CATSDLGLAGQETQYF. CDR3 bases: TGTGCCACCAGTGATCTCGGACTAGCGGGACAAGAGACCCAGTACTTC.

V and J are TRBV11-2 and TRBJ2-5; a weak D match, TRBD1 (6 bases). V dropped 1 base and J dropped 1 base, with 10 bases sitting between them. This CDR3 contains 15 residues. Germline V gene data show CDR1 as SGHAT and CDR2 as FQNNGV. CDR3 in amino acids: CASSLGRQVQETQYF. The CDR3, as DNA: TGTGCCAGCAGCTTAGGCCGACAGGTCCAAGAGACCCAGTACTTC. The variable domain in full, completed from reference TRBV11-2 and TRBJ2-5, reads EAGVAQSPRYKIIEKRQSVAFWCNPISGHATLYWYQQILGQGPKLLIQFQNNGVVDDSQLPKDRFSAERLKGVDSTLKIQPAKLEDSAVYLCASSLGRQVQETQYFGPGTRLLVL.

The chain links TRBV5-1 to TRBJ1-5, with D perhaps TRBD1 (6 bases). CDR1 and CDR2 (germline): SGHRS, YFSETQ. The CDR3 contains 14 residues. With 0 bases removed from V and 3 bases from J, the gap between germline ends came to 7 bases. The CDR3 DNA reads as TGCGCCAGCAGCTTGGAGGGGGTCAATCAGCCCCAGCATTTT. Protein: CASSLEGVNQPQHF. Together with reference TRBV5-1 and TRBJ1-5, the CDR3 gives the full variable domain: KAGVTQTPRYLIKTRGQQVTLSCSPISGHRSVSWYQQTPGQGLQFLFEYFSETQRNKGNFPGRFSGRQFSNSRSEMNVSTLELGDSALYLCASSLEGVNQPQHFGDGTRLSIL.

V gene TRBV19 combines with J gene TRBJ2-5; TRBD2 might be the D (6 bases). This CDR3 comprises 15 residues. V lost 3 bases and J 2 bases, leaving 13 bases between the germline ends. CDR1 is LNHDA and CDR2 is SQIVND in the germline V gene (reference sequence). This CDR3 reads CASSIRASEQETQYF. As DNA, the CDR3 is TGTGCCAGTAGTATTCGGGCTAGCGAGCAAGAGACCCAGTACTTC.

The J gene is TRBJ2-7, the V gene TRBV27; 7 bases fit TRBD1. The CDR3 is 17 amino acids. Looked up from germline, CDR1 is MNHEY and CDR2 is SMNVEV (reference sequence). J gave up 2 bases and V 6 bases, and 16 bases lay outside the gene matches. This CDR3 reads CASSQPNRGPSTYEQYV. CDR3 nucleotides: TGTGCCAGCAGCCAACCAAACAGGGGCCCCTCCACCTACGAGCAGTACGTC.

The rearrangement joins TRBV2 to TRBJ2-1; TRBD2 aligns across 7 bases. The CDR3 has 12 residues. Per the germline V gene, CDR1 is SNHLY and CDR2 is FYNNEI. Trimming took 5 bases from V and 15 from J; bases not matched to a gene: 10. In nucleotides, the CDR3 is TGTGCCAGCAGTTTCTCTCAGCGGGAACTGTTCTTC. Its protein is CASSFSQRELFF. The full variable domain, in which reference TRBV2 and TRBJ2-1 provide the parts outside the CDR3, is EPEVTQTPSHQVTQMGQEVILRCVPISNHLYFYWYRQILGQKVEFLVSFYNNEISEKSEIFDDQFSVERPDGSNFTLKIRSTKLEDSAMYFCASSFSQRELFFGPGTRLTVL.

This clone has more than one count but fewer than ten. The J gene is TRBJ2-1, the V gene TRBV5-1; TRBD2 matches at 7 bases. The CDR3 length is 13 residues. CDR1 and CDR2 (germline): SGHRS, YFSETQ. With V trimmed by 3 bases and J by 8 bases, 5 bases remained unmatched. DNA of the CDR3: TGCGCCAGCAGCTGGCGGGGAGGGGATGAGCAGTTCTTC. This sequence encodes CASSWRGGDEQFF.

This rearrangement joins TRBV7-2 to TRBJ2-1; 7 nucleotides line up with TRBD2. CDR1 and CDR2 from the germline V gene are SGHTA and FQGNSA. V lost 5 bases to trimming and J lost 12 bases; unmatched junction nucleotides: 13. This CDR3 has 14 amino acids. The CDR3 DNA is TGTGCCAGCAGCCCATGGGGGACTAACCGTGCGCAGTTCTTC. Translating gives CASSPWGTNRAQFF.

This rearrangement joins TRBV25-1 to TRBJ2-5; maybe TRBD1 (5 bases). The CDR3 is made up of 14 amino acids. Between the trimmed V and J ends, which lost 4 bases and 4 bases, there was a span of 13 bases. Germline lookup yields CDR1 MGHDK and CDR2 SYGVNS. The CDR3: CASSVVGARETQYF. The CDR3 region has the DNA TGTGCCAGCAGTGTAGTAGGGGCCCGAGAGACCCAGTACTTC. The full variable domain, completed using reference TRBV25-1 and TRBJ2-5, is EADIYQTPRYLVIGTGKKITLECSQTMGHDKMYWYQQDPGMELHLIHYSYGVNSTEKGDLSSESTVSRIRTEHFPLTLESARPSHTSQYLCASSVVGARETQYFGPGTRLLVL.

The CDR3 spells CASASGVSYEQYV. The CDR3 DNA reads as TGTGCCAGCGCCAGCGGGGTCTCCTACGAGCAGTACGTC. The V and J genes are TRBV6-6 and TRBJ2-7; 7 bases align to TRBD2. The CDR3 covers 13 residues. The ends lost 8 bases at V and 0 bases at J; junction bases unmatched: 4. Germline assignment: CDR1 MNHNY and CDR2 SVGAGI (reference sequence).

CDR3 residues: CASSLVGRSYGYTF. The DNA for the CDR3 is TGTGCCAGCAGCTTGGTTGGGAGGTCCTATGGCTACACCTTC. The chain recombines TRBV5-6 with TRBJ1-2, with D unclear. CDR1 SGHDT and CDR2 YYEEEE come from the germline V gene. The CDR3 runs to 14 residues. Trimming took 0 bases from V and 4 from J, leaving 10 bases between them. Based on the CDR3 plus reference TRBV5-6 and TRBJ1-2, the full variable domain is DAGVTQSPTHLIKTRGQQVTLRCSPKSGHDTVSWYQQALGQGPQFIFQYYEEEERQRGNFPDRFSGHQFPNYSSELNVNALLLGDSALYLCASSLVGRSYGYTFGSGTRLTVV.

The rearrangement joins TRBV28 to TRBJ1-6; TRBD1 matches at 10 bases. With 5 bases clipped from V and 6 bases from J, the junction kept 7 bases outside the gene matches. The V gene's germline CDR1 is MDHEN and CDR2 SYDVKM. CDR3 length equals 16 residues. The CDR3 coding sequence is TGTGCCAGCAGTCCACCGGGACAGGGGTTTAATTCACCCCTCCACTTT. It is translated as CASSPPGQGFNSPLHF.

This chain joins TRBV5-1 and TRBJ1-1; tentative D call: TRBD1 (6 bases). This CDR3 is 13 amino acids long. The V end was cut by 3 bases, the J end by 4 bases, with 10 bases between. Germline-derived CDR1 and CDR2 are SGHRS and YFSETQ. The CDR3 region is CASSSAGATEAFF. The CDR3 coding sequence is TGCGCCAGCAGCTCCGCAGGGGCCACTGAAGCTTTCTTT.

Only one count was recorded for this clone. The chain has TRBV5-4 and TRBJ1-1; D uncertain. The CDR3 totals 13 residues. V was trimmed by 0 bases and J by 0 bases, leaving 3 bases between them. Germline CDR1 SGHNT, CDR2 YYREEE (reference sequence). CDR3: CASSLVMNTEAFF. The CDR3 coding sequence is TGTGCCAGCAGCTTGGTAATGAACACTGAAGCTTTCTTT. The entire variable domain, with the rest obtained from reference TRBV5-4 and TRBJ1-1, is as follows: ETGVTQSPTHLIKTRGQQVTLRCSSQSGHNTVSWYQQALGQGPQFIFQYYREEENGRGNFPPRFSGLQFPNYSSELNVNALELDDSALYLCASSLVMNTEAFFGQGTRLTVV.

The chain joins TRBV30 to TRBJ2-5; D gene unclear. The V and J ends lost 6 bases and 0 bases respectively, with 8 bases between them. The CDR3 runs to 12 residues. Germline loops: CDR1 GTSNPN, CDR2 SVGIG (reference sequence). The CDR3 loop is CACYRNQETQYF. In DNA form, the CDR3 reads TGTGCCTGTTACAGAAACCAAGAGACCCAGTACTTC.

The chain is built from TRBV28 and TRBJ1-4, with no clear D. Germline assignment: CDR1 MDHEN and CDR2 SYDVKM. The CDR3 is 13 residues long. V was trimmed by 7 bases and J by 7 bases, leaving 13 bases between them. The chain's CDR3 is CASKAALVEKLFF. In DNA form, the CDR3 reads TGTGCCAGCAAAGCGGCGCTGGTTGAAAAACTGTTTTTT.

The chain employs TRBV2 and TRBJ1-3; D is undetermined. CDR1 is SNHLY and CDR2 is FYNNEI in the germline V gene. With 9 bases removed from V and 5 bases from J, the gap between germline ends came to 17 bases. The CDR3 length is 14 residues. The CDR3, as DNA: TGTGCCAGGAGAAGGGAGGGTTTCAGAAACACCATATATTTT. Encoded protein: CARRREGFRNTIYF. Using reference TRBV2 and TRBJ1-3 for the parts outside the CDR3, the full variable domain is EPEVTQTPSHQVTQMGQEVILRCVPISNHLYFYWYRQILGQKVEFLVSFYNNEISEKSEIFDDQFSVERPDGSNFTLKIRSTKLEDSAMYFCARRREGFRNTIYFGEGSWLTVV.

The chain joins TRBV7-9 to TRBJ2-5; 8 positions match TRBD1. The CDR3 sequence is 17 residues long. The junction had 11 bases not matched to a gene; V was cut back by 1 base and J by 4 bases. Germline V gives CDR1 SEHNR, CDR2 FQNEAQ (reference sequence). CDR3 sequence reads: CASSLGQGAGLPETQYF. The DNA of the CDR3 is TGTGCCAGCAGCTTAGGCCAGGGGGCAGGGCTCCCAGAGACCCAGTACTTC.